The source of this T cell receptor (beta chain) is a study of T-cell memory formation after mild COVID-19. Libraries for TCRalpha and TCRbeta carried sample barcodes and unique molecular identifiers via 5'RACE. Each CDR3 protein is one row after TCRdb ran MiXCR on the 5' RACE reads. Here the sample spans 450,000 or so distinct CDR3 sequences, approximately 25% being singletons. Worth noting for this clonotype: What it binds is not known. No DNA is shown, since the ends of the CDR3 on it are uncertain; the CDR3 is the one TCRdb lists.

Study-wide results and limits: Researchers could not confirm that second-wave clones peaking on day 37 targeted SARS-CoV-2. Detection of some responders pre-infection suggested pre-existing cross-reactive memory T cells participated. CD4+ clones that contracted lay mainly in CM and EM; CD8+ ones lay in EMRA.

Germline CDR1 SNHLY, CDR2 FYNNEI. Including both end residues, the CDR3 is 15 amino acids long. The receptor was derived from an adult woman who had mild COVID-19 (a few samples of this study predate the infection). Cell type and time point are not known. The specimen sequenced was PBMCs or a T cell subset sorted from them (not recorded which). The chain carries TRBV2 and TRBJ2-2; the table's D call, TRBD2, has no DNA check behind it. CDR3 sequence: CASGAGEIRFGELFF.